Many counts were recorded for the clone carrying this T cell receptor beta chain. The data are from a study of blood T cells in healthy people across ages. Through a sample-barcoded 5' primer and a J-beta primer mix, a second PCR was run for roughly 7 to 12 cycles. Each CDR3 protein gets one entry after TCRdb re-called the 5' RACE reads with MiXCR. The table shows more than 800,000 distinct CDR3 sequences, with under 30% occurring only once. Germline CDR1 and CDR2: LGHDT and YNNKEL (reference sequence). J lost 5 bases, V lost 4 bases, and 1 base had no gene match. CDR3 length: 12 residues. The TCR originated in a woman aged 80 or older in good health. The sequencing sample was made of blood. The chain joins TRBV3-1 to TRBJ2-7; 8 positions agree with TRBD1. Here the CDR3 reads CASSPQGDEQYF. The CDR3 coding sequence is TGTGCCAGCAGCCCACAGGGGGACGAGCAGTACTTC.